The sequence of this T cell receptor beta chain was determined in a study of blood T cells in healthy people across ages (dated by TCRdb to the mid-2010s). Notes on the research overall: In model experiments, template switching captured about one uniquely barcoded TCR beta cDNA molecule for every two T cells. Using deep sequencing normalized with unique cDNA molecular identifiers, the study measured how TCR beta repertoire diversity changes with age. The donors were split into four age groups: young (average around 17 years), middle-aged (around 37), aged (about 56) and long-lived (over 80). Two additional independent replicas of 1 million unique cDNA reads from the same blood draw were analyzed for two donors (one aged 18 to 30 and one aged 80 or older). To avoid experimental bias, donors of different ages were randomly spread across the sequencing lanes. Summary of the overall study and its limitations: Because the CMV infection status of the donors was unknown, age-related changes in expanded clonotypes may potentially have been confounded. Observed TCR beta diversity per million T cells fell roughly linearly with age, and a significant reduction was already apparent by age approximately 41. Estimates of total diversity based on one million sequenced T cells were considered lower bounds and underestimates. The percentage of naive T cells measured by flow cytometry correlated strongly with observed TCR beta diversity. Since profiling was done on bulk unsorted PBMCs, naive and antigen-experienced compartments could not be conclusively compared. Compared with the aged group, more naive CD4+ T cells, fewer expanded clones and increased TCR diversity were shown by the long-lived group, suggesting age selection.

Donors were 35 to 40 systemically healthy Caucasian individuals from Russia aged roughly 6 to 100 years. Each donor gave ten milliliters of peripheral blood, collected into EDTA-treated Vacutainer tubes. Ficoll-Paque density-gradient centrifugation was used to isolate PBMCs, with at least 6.5 million per sample. Trizol reagent was used to extract total RNA from PBMCs, with at least 6 micrograms per sample. Naive CD45RAhigh/CD27high T cell percentages were measured by flow cytometry on a PBMC aliquot from every donor. V loses 0 bases of germline sequence and J loses 1 base, and the interval between the two ends is 9 bases. The cysteine opens and the phenylalanine closes a CDR3 of 15 amino acids. Only the CDR3 DNA stays, 45 bases, in frame from base 1. Based on the germline V gene, the CDR1 and CDR2 sequences are SGDLS and YYNGEE. This clonotype was counted ten times or more. Its antigen remains unidentified. No base-level quality is on record; no much larger clone is a single base apart.

Library construction relied on 5' RACE. Sequenced using an Illumina HiSeq 2500. A second PCR of about 6 to 12 cycles was run with a J-beta primer mix and a sample-barcoded 5' primer. A unique molecular identifier was introduced onto each TCR beta cDNA molecule by a template-switch 5' adaptor carrying 12 random nucleotides. At least 2.5 million CDR3-containing paired-end reads were obtained from each sample. First-strand cDNA was synthesized from all RNA with the Mint cDNA synthesis kit, primed by a TRBC-specific oligonucleotide. Following uracil-DNA glycosylase treatment, all cDNA underwent a first 18-cycle PCR with the universal primers M1SS and BC2_uni_R. Under the source paper's analysis protocol: Each sample was normalized by randomly selecting 1 million high-quality reads, each carrying a distinct molecular identifier. Instead of being binned into consensus sequences, reads with shared molecular identifiers were discarded. MiTCR, with a Q25 quality threshold and the strictest error-elimination algorithm, was used for CDR3 identification, clonotype clustering and error correction. Lower-bound total TCR beta diversity was estimated with a nonparametric unseen species model using Euler transformation. Clones were called with MiXCR by TCRdb after fastp trimmed the public reads at Q25, and only in-frame beta chains were retained. CDR3 protein duplicates are merged, each entry listing the most common genes and DNA. None of the V and J calls come from the authors' own analysis; TCRdb made them. Counted in this sample were hundreds of thousands of distinct CDR3 sequences; roughly 32% of them appeared once. The top ten constitute over 15% of the sample.

The clonotype comes from an elderly woman in good health. Donor details come from another sample of the same person, matched by shared clones. The sequenced sample consisted of blood. The sequence links TRBV9 to TRBJ2-3, with the D gene not clear enough to name. The CDR3 region reads CASSVDGRGTDTQYF. The sequence in DNA is TGTGCCAGCAGCGTAGACGGACGGGGCACAGATACGCAGTATTTT. Outside the CDR3, residues come from the reference TRBV9 and TRBJ2-3 proteins, so the full variable domain is: DSGVTQTPKHLITATGQRVTLRCSPRSGDLSVYWYQQSLDQGLQFLIQYYNGEERAKGNILERFSAQQFPDLHSELNLSSLELGDSALYFCASSVDGRGTDTQYFGPGTRLTVL.